The TCR beta chain under discussion was sequenced for a study of blood T cell repertoires in COVID-19. Generated by immunoSEQ multiplex PCR, the TCRdb table keeps only in-frame clones and is missing some. The sample has over 150,000 clones, around 84% seen once. Which cohort a participant joined came from the clinical history participants gave. The CDR3 covers 15 residues. CDR1 is DFQATT, CDR2 SNEGSKA, per germline (reference sequence). The V gene end was trimmed by 3 bases and the J gene end by 1 base; junction bases not matched to a gene: 8. The chain couples TRBV20-1 to TRBJ2-5, with 7 bases lining up with TRBD1. Sequencing was carried out using PBMCs or T cells enriched from blood (not recorded which). This TCR derives from a man aged 45 to 65 who had recovered from COVID-19. The CDR3 is CSASLGTVVQETQYF. In nucleotides, the CDR3 is TGCAGTGCTAGTCTTGGGACAGTCGTCCAAGAGACCCAGTACTTC.